The 7 T cell receptor beta chains below come from one sample, sequenced in a study of CD8 T cells in Susac syndrome. Random-hexamer reverse transcription was applied to roughly 0.45 to 1 ug RNA. TCRdb fed the immunoSEQ multiplex PCR reads into MiXCR, producing one record per CDR3 protein. The sample contains around 280,000 distinct CDR3 sequences, 80% to 90% of which appear only once. Sequencing input: CD8+ T cells from PBMCs. The receptor source for this set is a human donor with multiple sclerosis.

V is TRBV30 and J is TRBJ2-1, with 10 bases lining up with TRBD2. The CDR3 contains 15 residues. The V gene end was trimmed by 5 bases and the J gene end by 4 bases; junction bases not matched to a gene: 8. Germline values: CDR1 GTSNPN, CDR2 SVGIG (reference sequence). The DNA of the CDR3 is TGTGCCTGGGCCGTCGGACTAGCGGTTTACAATGAGCAGTTCTTC. Its translation: CAWAVGLAVYNEQFF.

In its sample, this clonotype was seen a few times. The chain has TRBV12-3 or TRBV12-4 and TRBJ2-3; TRBD2 matches 13 bases. With V trimmed by 3 bases and J by 6 bases, 6 bases remained unmatched. The CDR3 runs to 16 residues. As DNA, the CDR3 is TGTGCCAGCAGTTTGGGATGGACTAGCGGGAGTGATACGCAGTATTTT. Translated: CASSLGWTSGSDTQYF.

This sequence joins TRBV5-4 and TRBJ2-5; 11 bases are a match to TRBD2. J gave up 3 bases and V 3 bases, and 4 bases lay outside the gene matches. CDR1 and CDR2 from the germline V gene are SGHNT and YYREEE (reference sequence). CDR3 length equals 15 residues. The CDR3 reads CASSSGLAVKETQYF. The CDR3 region has the DNA TGTGCCAGCAGCTCGGGACTAGCGGTGAAAGAGACCCAGTACTTC.

J is TRBJ2-7 and V is TRBV10-3, with 8 positions matching TRBD2. The V and J ends lost 10 bases and 7 bases, in that order; junction bases with no gene match: 12. The V gene's germline CDR1 is ENHRY and CDR2 SYGVKD. The CDR3 runs 13 residues. The CDR3 here is CATSGRTSWEQYF. The CDR3 coding sequence is TGTGCCACCAGCGGGAGAACATCTTGGGAGCAGTACTTC.

This chain links TRBV5-6 with TRBJ1-4, with 7 bases identical to TRBD1. V lost 3 bases to trimming and J lost 4 bases; unmatched junction nucleotides: 3. The germline V gene encodes CDR1 SGHDT and CDR2 YYEEEE. This CDR3 has 14 amino acids. The DNA of the CDR3 is TGTGCCAGCAGCTGGGGACAGTTTAATGAAAAACTGTTTTTT. Its protein product is CASSWGQFNEKLFF.

The chain uses TRBV7-6 and TRBJ2-7, with 8 bases fitting TRBD1. Germline V gene sequence: CDR1 SGHVS, CDR2 FNYEAQ. The CDR3 runs 13 residues. With 5 bases clipped from V and 6 bases from J, the junction kept 6 bases outside the gene matches. The CDR3 sequence: CASSLGQGREQYF. The CDR3 coding sequence is TGTGCCAGCAGCCTTGGACAGGGCCGCGAGCAGTACTTC. Supplemented by reference TRBV7-6 and TRBJ2-7, the full variable domain reads GAGVSQSPRYKVTKRGQDVALRCDPISGHVSLYWYRQALGQGPEFLTYFNYEAQQDKSGLPNDRFSAERPEGSISTLTIQRTEQRDSAMYRCASSLGQGREQYFGPGTRLTVT.

J is TRBJ2-1 and V is TRBV13; maybe TRBD2 (6 bases). Trimming pared 4 bases from V and 5 bases from J, leaving 18 bases between. Germline lookup yields CDR1 PRHDT and CDR2 FYEKMQ (reference sequence). The CDR3 is 16 amino acids. The CDR3 DNA follows: TGTGCCAGCAGCTATACTCATATCCGGAGGGACAATGAGCAGTTCTTC. Protein: CASSYTHIRRDNEQFF. The full variable domain, with the rest looked up from reference TRBV13 and TRBJ2-1, is AAGVIQSPRHLIKEKRETATLKCYPIPRHDTVYWYQQGPGQDPQFLISFYEKMQSDKGSIPDRFSAQQFSDYHSELNMSSLELGDSALYFCASSYTHIRRDNEQFFGPGTRLTVL.